Listed below are T cell receptor beta chains from one sample, sequenced in a study of blood T cell repertoires in COVID-19. Measured with immunoSEQ multiplex PCR; TCRdb has only the in-frame clones, and not every one. The sample includes just over 50,000 clones, approximately 86% of them seen just once. Specimen: peripheral blood. These TCRs come from a man of 80 years or more with active COVID-19. The CDR3 runs from the conserved cysteine through the conserved F or W. D genes are given only for firm matches. A clone size is listed for some rows: how often the clone was seen (once, few, many), or a class if it is expanded.

cdr3_nt: TGTGCCAGCAGCCAAGACTCTTCCAATCAGCCCCAGCATTTT; cdr3_aa: CASSQDSSNQPQHF; j_call: TRBJ1-5; v_call: TRBV3-1/TRBV3-2; d_call: .; clone_size: .
cdr3_nt: TGCGCCAGCAGCTTGGCCCCTAGCGGGCCCGGGGAGCTGTTTTTT; cdr3_aa: CASSLAPSGPGELFF; j_call: TRBJ2-2; v_call: TRBV5-1; d_call: TRBD2; clone_size: .
cdr3_nt: TGTACCAGCAGCCAAGATGGCAGGGGGCATCATCAGCCCCAGCATTTT; cdr3_aa: CTSSQDGRGHHQPQHF; j_call: TRBJ1-5; v_call: TRBV3-1/TRBV3-2; d_call: TRBD1; clone_size: .
cdr3_nt: TGTGCCAGCAGCTTACTCGACGGGTACGAGCAGTACTTC; cdr3_aa: CASSLLDGYEQYF; j_call: TRBJ2-7; v_call: TRBV7-9; d_call: .; clone_size: .
cdr3_nt: TGTGCCAGCAGCTCCTCAGCGGGAGTTTCTTTAGGGGCCAACGTCCTGACTTTC; cdr3_aa: CASSSSAGVSLGANVLTF; j_call: TRBJ2-6; v_call: TRBV11-2; d_call: TRBD2; clone_size: .
cdr3_nt: TGTGCCAGTAGTATAAGCTTAGGCACCCCCGGGACTAGCGATCACTACGAGCAGTACTTC; cdr3_aa: CASSISLGTPGTSDHYEQYF; j_call: TRBJ2-7; v_call: TRBV19; d_call: TRBD2; clone_size: .
cdr3_nt: TGTGCCAGTAGTATAGGCGGGGGCTCATACAATGAGCAGTTCTTC; cdr3_aa: CASSIGGGSYNEQFF; j_call: TRBJ2-1; v_call: TRBV19; d_call: .; clone_size: .
cdr3_nt: TGCAGTGCTAGTTTCCTTACCTACAATGAGCAGTTCTTC; cdr3_aa: CSASFLTYNEQFF; j_call: TRBJ2-1; v_call: TRBV20-1; d_call: .; clone_size: .
cdr3_nt: TGTGCCAGCAGCTTGGACAGACCAAGCAATCAGCCCCAGCATTTT; cdr3_aa: CASSLDRPSNQPQHF; j_call: TRBJ1-5; v_call: TRBV7-2; d_call: .; clone_size: .
cdr3_nt: TGTGCCAGCAGCCCTCCCAGCGGGAACTACAATGAGCAGTTCTTC; cdr3_aa: CASSPPSGNYNEQFF; j_call: TRBJ2-1; v_call: TRBV5-4; d_call: TRBD2; clone_size: .
cdr3_nt: TGTGCCTGGAGCCAGACAGGGGGAGGAGAGACCCAGTACTTC; cdr3_aa: CAWSQTGGGETQYF; j_call: TRBJ2-5; v_call: TRBV30; d_call: TRBD1; clone_size: .
cdr3_nt: TGTGCCAGCAGCCTGGCCCTCCGGGGAGGCAATGAGCAGTTCTTC; cdr3_aa: CASSLALRGGNEQFF; j_call: TRBJ2-1; v_call: TRBV27; d_call: .; clone_size: .
cdr3_nt: TGTGCCAGCAGCTCGGAAGGGACAGGAAATTCACCCCTCCACTTT; cdr3_aa: CASSSEGTGNSPLHF; j_call: TRBJ1-6; v_call: TRBV7-6; d_call: TRBD1; clone_size: .
cdr3_nt: TGTGCCAGCATTCAGGCAGACTCTGGAAACACCATATATTTT; cdr3_aa: CASIQADSGNTIYF; j_call: TRBJ1-3; v_call: TRBV28; d_call: .; clone_size: .
cdr3_nt: TGTGCCAGCAGTATGACGGACAGGGGGCATGGTGAAGCTTTCTTT; cdr3_aa: CASSMTDRGHGEAFF; j_call: TRBJ1-1; v_call: TRBV25-1; d_call: TRBD1; clone_size: .
cdr3_nt: TGTGCCAGCAGCTTCGGACAGGGGGCGGCGACGTATGGCTACACCTTC; cdr3_aa: CASSFGQGAATYGYTF; j_call: TRBJ1-2; v_call: TRBV5-6; d_call: TRBD1; clone_size: .
cdr3_nt: TGCGCCAGCAGCTTTACCACAGGGGAAGATACGCAGTATTTT; cdr3_aa: CASSFTTGEDTQYF; j_call: TRBJ2-3; v_call: TRBV5-1; d_call: TRBD1; clone_size: .
cdr3_nt: TGTGCCAGCAGTGGTGGACAGGGTAGAGGTGAAAAACTGTTTTTT; cdr3_aa: CASSGGQGRGEKLFF; j_call: TRBJ1-4; v_call: TRBV2; d_call: TRBD1; clone_size: .
cdr3_nt: TGTGCCAGCAGCTTAAGAGAACGGGAGGGATCCTACAATGAGCAGTTCTTC; cdr3_aa: CASSLREREGSYNEQFF; j_call: TRBJ2-1; v_call: TRBV7-8; d_call: TRBD2; clone_size: .
cdr3_nt: TGTGCCAGCAGCTTGGTCGGGGGAGAATTCACAGATACGCAGTATTTT; cdr3_aa: CASSLVGGEFTDTQYF; j_call: TRBJ2-3; v_call: TRBV5-6; d_call: .; clone_size: .
cdr3_nt: TGCGCCAGCAGTCAATCGGACGAGGGCTGGGCCAAAAACATTCAGTACTTC; cdr3_aa: CASSQSDEGWAKNIQYF; j_call: TRBJ2-4; v_call: TRBV23-1; d_call: .; clone_size: .
cdr3_nt: TGTGCCTGGACCCCTGGGGGATCCGGGAGGTTGTGGGAGCAGTACTTC; cdr3_aa: CAWTPGGSGRLWEQYF; j_call: TRBJ2-7; v_call: TRBV30; d_call: TRBD2; clone_size: .
cdr3_nt: TGTGCCAGCAGCCCTGAGGGTAGGAGCACAGATACGCAGTATTTT; cdr3_aa: CASSPEGRSTDTQYF; j_call: TRBJ2-3; v_call: TRBV9; d_call: .; clone_size: .
cdr3_nt: TGTGCCAGTAGTTCCCACAGGGTCTCCAATCAGCCCCAGCATTTT; cdr3_aa: CASSSHRVSNQPQHF; j_call: TRBJ1-5; v_call: TRBV19; d_call: .; clone_size: .
cdr3_nt: TGTGCCAGCAGTTTATCACAAGGACAGGGCTCCGAGCAGTACTTC; cdr3_aa: CASSLSQGQGSEQYF; j_call: TRBJ2-7; v_call: TRBV28; d_call: TRBD1; clone_size: .
cdr3_nt: TGTGCCAGCAGTCTTTTCGCCGGGGAAAAACTGTTTTTT; cdr3_aa: CASSLFAGEKLFF; j_call: TRBJ1-4; v_call: TRBV28; d_call: .; clone_size: .
cdr3_nt: TGTGCCAGTAGTGAAGGTCGGACAGGGCTATACGAGCAGTACTTC; cdr3_aa: CASSEGRTGLYEQYF; j_call: TRBJ2-7; v_call: TRBV19; d_call: TRBD1; clone_size: .
cdr3_nt: TGCGCCAGCAGCCCCCTGACTAGCGGGGTCTCGGATGAGCAGTTCTTC; cdr3_aa: CASSPLTSGVSDEQFF; j_call: TRBJ2-1; v_call: TRBV5-1; d_call: TRBD2; clone_size: .
cdr3_nt: TGTGCCATTTCAGAGGCAGGGCCTAACTATGGCTACACCTTC; cdr3_aa: CAISEAGPNYGYTF; j_call: TRBJ1-2; v_call: TRBV24-1; d_call: .; clone_size: .
cdr3_nt: TGTGCCACCAGCTGGAGTAGGTCTGATCCAGATACGCAGTATTTT; cdr3_aa: CATSWSRSDPDTQYF; j_call: TRBJ2-3; v_call: TRBV15; d_call: .; clone_size: .
cdr3_nt: TGTGCCAGCTCACCAGGGAGCCTTAGAGAGCAGTACTTC; cdr3_aa: CASSPGSLREQYF; j_call: TRBJ2-7; v_call: TRBV18; d_call: .; clone_size: .
cdr3_nt: TGTGCCAGTACCCTAGAGACTAGCGGGAGCTCCGGTGAGCAGTTCTTC; cdr3_aa: CASTLETSGSSGEQFF; j_call: TRBJ2-1; v_call: TRBV19; d_call: TRBD2; clone_size: .
cdr3_nt: TGTGCCAGCAGCTTAAGCGGGGGCCGCACAGATACGCAGTATTTT; cdr3_aa: CASSLSGGRTDTQYF; j_call: TRBJ2-3; v_call: TRBV7-2; d_call: TRBD2; clone_size: .
cdr3_nt: TGTGCCAGCAGTTTAAAACCTGGGGGGGGCACTGAAGCTTTCTTT; cdr3_aa: CASSLKPGGGTEAFF; j_call: TRBJ1-1; v_call: TRBV28; d_call: .; clone_size: .
cdr3_nt: TGTGCCAGCAGCCAAGATTCTTGGAGTACCTATAATTCACCCCTCCACTTT; cdr3_aa: CASSQDSWSTYNSPLHF; j_call: TRBJ1-6; v_call: TRBV3-1/TRBV3-2; d_call: .; clone_size: .
cdr3_nt: TGTGCCAGCAGCTTCGCCAGGGGACACACCGGGGAGCTGTTTTTT; cdr3_aa: CASSFARGHTGELFF; j_call: TRBJ2-2; v_call: TRBV5-4; d_call: .; clone_size: .
cdr3_nt: TGTGCCAGCAGCTCACAGGGGGTGGAGGCTGAAGCTTTCTTT; cdr3_aa: CASSSQGVEAEAFF; j_call: TRBJ1-1; v_call: TRBV5-5; d_call: TRBD1; clone_size: .
cdr3_nt: TGTGCCAGCAGCCCCGGACTATTGTACAATGAGCAGTTCTTC; cdr3_aa: CASSPGLLYNEQFF; j_call: TRBJ2-1; v_call: TRBV5-8; d_call: .; clone_size: few
cdr3_nt: TGTGCCAGCAACAAAGGACAGACTAGCAATCGGCCCCAGCATTTT; cdr3_aa: CASNKGQTSNRPQHF; j_call: TRBJ1-5; v_call: TRBV2; d_call: .; clone_size: .
cdr3_nt: TGTGCCAGCAGCTTAGCTAGCGGGGGATCCGGTGAGCTGTTTTTT; cdr3_aa: CASSLASGGSGELFF; j_call: TRBJ2-2; v_call: TRBV7-2; d_call: TRBD2; clone_size: .
cdr3_nt: TGCGCCAGCAGCTTGGGGACAGGGAGCACTGAAGCTTTCTTT; cdr3_aa: CASSLGTGSTEAFF; j_call: TRBJ1-1; v_call: TRBV5-1; d_call: TRBD1; clone_size: .
cdr3_nt: TGTGCCAGCAGCGCGGGACAGGGAGACTACGAGCAGTACTTC; cdr3_aa: CASSAGQGDYEQYF; j_call: TRBJ2-7; v_call: TRBV7-9; d_call: TRBD1; clone_size: .